Presented here are 15 T cell receptor beta chains from one specimen sequenced in a study of shared clonotypes between healthy human individuals (dated by TCRdb to 2018 to 2020). For the CD8 naive samples, CD45RO-negative cells were positively selected for CCR7, yielding a CD45RA+CCR7+ population from which TemRA cells were excluded. To prepare the library, the immunoSEQ multiplex PCR assay was applied. TCRdb re-hosts the immuneACCESS table, in-frame sequences only. Its copies lack some clones; in the studies checked, an unresolved V gene accounts for under half of them, and the cause for the rest is not known. The sample profile shows about 2.1 million clones; roughly 95% of them were found once. The ten largest account for over 1.5% of the sample. Sequenced material: naive CD8+ T cells from PBMCs. What the cell subset or site label conveys for this sample: CD45RA+CCR7+. The receptors here all came from a man aged 18 to 30 in good health. Some clones in this sample may be carry-over from other donors' samples.

Of note for this clone: Different DNA sequences within this sample yield the same CDR3. V and J are TRBV27 and TRBJ2-7; 9 bases fit TRBD1. Unmatched junction bases numbered 7, after V lost 4 bases and J lost 3 bases. Germline values: CDR1 MNHEY, CDR2 SMNVEV (reference sequence). This CDR3 contains 15 residues. The CDR3 DNA reads TGTGCCAGCAGTTCCCCGGGACAGGGCTACTACGAGCAGTACTTC. Its protein is CASSSPGQGYYEQYF.

The gene calls are TRBV19 and TRBJ1-4, with no clear D. V lost 7 bases, J lost 5 bases, and 23 bases lay in between. The germline gives CDR1 LNHDA, CDR2 SQIVND (reference sequence). The CDR3 is made up of 17 amino acids. The DNA of the CDR3 is TGTGCCAGTATTATCTACGGGCGTTCATCTTGGAATGAAAAACTGTTTTTT. Protein sequence: CASIIYGRSSWNEKLFF.

For this clone: Other DNA sequences of this sample code for an identical CDR3. The chain uses TRBV9 and TRBJ1-1; a weak D match, TRBD1 (6 bases). Germline-derived CDR1 and CDR2 are SGDLS and YYNGEE. V was trimmed by 4 bases and J by 6 bases, leaving 10 bases between them. The CDR3 spans 12 residues. CDR3 residues: CASSSGGPEAFF. CDR3 sequence (DNA): TGTGCCAGCAGCTCCGGGGGCCCTGAAGCTTTCTTT.

V is TRBV4-2 and J is TRBJ1-3, with 9 bases aligning to TRBD1. The trim removed 2 bases at V and 2 bases at J, leaving 7 bases unmatched. The CDR3 length is 17 residues. The germline CDR1 and CDR2 sequences are LGHNA and YNFKEQ. The CDR3 bases are TGTGCCAGCAGCCAAATTAACCGGGACAGGGCTGGAAACACCATATATTTT. Translation gives CASSQINRDRAGNTIYF.

The genes are TRBV9 and TRBJ2-1, with TRBD2 as a possible D gene (5 bases). There are 15 residues in the CDR3. V was clipped by 0 bases and J by 8 bases, with 15 bases between them. The germline gives CDR1 SGDLS, CDR2 YYNGEE. CDR3: CASSVAGSPGDEQFF. The CDR3 bases are TGTGCCAGCAGCGTAGCGGGATCCCCCGGGGATGAGCAGTTCTTC.

This clone is a singleton in its sample. In the same sample, other DNA sequences code for this CDR3. The chain links TRBV7-9 to TRBJ2-5; no reliable D call. Looked up from germline, CDR1 is SEHNR and CDR2 is FQNEAQ (reference sequence). Trimming left V 4 bases short and J 5 bases short, with 8 bases between. This CDR3 comprises 12 residues. CDR3 loop: CASSSYQETQYF. CDR3 bases: TGTGCCAGCAGCTCCTATCAGGAGACCCAGTACTTC.

Comment on this clone: This specimen includes other DNA sequences encoding the same CDR3. CDR3 nucleotide sequence: TGTGCCAGCAGCGTAGCTACAGGGAGCTCCTACGAGCAGTACTTC. Translating it yields CASSVATGSSYEQYF. The chain carries TRBV9 and TRBJ2-7, with D possibly being TRBD1 (6 bases). The V and J ends lost 0 bases and 0 bases respectively, with 10 bases between them. The CDR3 extends over 15 amino acids. Germline V gene data show CDR1 as SGDLS and CDR2 as YYNGEE.

The chain is built from TRBV5-1 and TRBJ2-5, with D unresolved. Germline assignment: CDR1 SGHRS and CDR2 YFSETQ. The ends were cut back, 4 bases at V and 5 bases at J, with 15 bases in the middle. The CDR3 runs to 14 residues. DNA of the CDR3: TGCGCCAGCAGCCCAGAGCGATCCTGGGAGACCCAGTACTTC. It encodes CASSPERSWETQYF.

The chain has TRBV11-2 and TRBJ2-7; a weak D match, TRBD2 (5 bases). Per the germline V gene, CDR1 is SGHAT and CDR2 is FQNNGV. The V end was cut by 1 base, the J end by 7 bases, with 14 bases between. CDR3 size: 14 residues. The CDR3 region has the DNA TGTGCCAGCAGCTTAGGTCTTCAAACGGGGGAGCAGTACTTC. Protein: CASSLGLQTGEQYF.

This clone appeared a single time. This chain connects TRBV7-3 to TRBJ1-2; D is unclear. The V gene's germline CDR1 is SGHTA and CDR2 FQGTGA. V was clipped by 4 bases and J by 2 bases, with 14 bases between them. The CDR3 spans 15 residues. The CDR3 sequence: CASSYKEYPNYGYTF. The CDR3 DNA follows: TGTGCCAGCAGCTATAAAGAGTACCCCAACTATGGCTACACCTTC.

This chain joins TRBV9 and TRBJ2-7; possible D gene TRBD2, 6 bases. The germline CDR1 and CDR2 sequences are SGDLS and YYNGEE. This CDR3 has 14 residues. V was pared by 0 bases and J by 3 bases, with 10 bases between. In DNA form, the CDR3 reads TGTGCCAGCAGCGTAGGGGACTTCCTCTACGAGCAGTACTTC. Translating it yields CASSVGDFLYEQYF. The full variable domain, rest sourced from reference TRBV9 and TRBJ2-7, is DSGVTQTPKHLITATGQRVTLRCSPRSGDLSVYWYQQSLDQGLQFLIQYYNGEERAKGNILERFSAQQFPDLHSELNLSSLELGDSALYFCASSVGDFLYEQYFGPGTRLTVT.

The rearrangement uses TRBV29-1 and TRBJ2-7; D not resolved. The CDR3 is made up of 15 amino acids. Germline CDR1 and CDR2: SQVTM and ANQGSEA. V was trimmed by 0 bases and J by 0 bases, leaving 12 bases between them. The chain's CDR3 is CSVEDPGRNSYEQYF. DNA for the CDR3: TGCAGCGTTGAAGATCCTGGTAGGAACTCCTACGAGCAGTACTTC.

The chain couples TRBV19 to TRBJ1-1; D ambiguous. This CDR3 region has 11 residues. Trimming took 10 bases from V and 2 from J, leaving 8 bases between them. Germline V gene lookup returns CDR1 LNHDA and CDR2 SQIVND (reference sequence). The CDR3 loop reads CATFSNTEAFF. The CDR3 DNA reads TGTGCCACCTTCTCTAACACTGAAGCTTTCTTT.

This CDR3 reads CASSEDGGEQYF. Written as DNA, the CDR3 is TGTGCCAGCAGCGAGGACGGGGGGGAGCAGTACTTC. V and J are TRBV9 and TRBJ2-7; 7 bases map to TRBD2. CDR3 length equals 12 residues. V trimming: 3 bases; J trimming: 7 bases; junction bases outside the gene matches: 4. Looked up from germline, CDR1 is SGDLS and CDR2 is YYNGEE.

The chain couples TRBV7-3 to TRBJ2-2; TRBD2 aligns across 7 bases. CDR1 and CDR2 (germline): SGHTA, FQGTGA. J lost 0 bases, V lost 2 bases, and 6 bases had no gene match. CDR3 size: 17 residues. The CDR3 region has the DNA TGTGCCAGCAGCTTAGGTAGCGGGCACCCGAACACCGGGGAGCTGTTTTTT. Protein product: CASSLGSGHPNTGELFF.